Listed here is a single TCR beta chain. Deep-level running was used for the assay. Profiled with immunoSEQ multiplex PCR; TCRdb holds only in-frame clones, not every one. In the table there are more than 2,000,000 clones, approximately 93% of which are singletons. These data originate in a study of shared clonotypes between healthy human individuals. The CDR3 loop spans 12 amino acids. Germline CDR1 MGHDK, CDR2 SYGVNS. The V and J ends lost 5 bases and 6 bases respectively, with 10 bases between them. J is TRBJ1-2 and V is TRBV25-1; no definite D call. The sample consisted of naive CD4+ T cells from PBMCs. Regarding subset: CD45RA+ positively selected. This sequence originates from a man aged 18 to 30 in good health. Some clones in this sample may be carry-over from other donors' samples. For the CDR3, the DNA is TGTGCCAGCAGTACAACGAGGAATGGCTACACCTTC. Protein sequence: CASSTTRNGYTF.